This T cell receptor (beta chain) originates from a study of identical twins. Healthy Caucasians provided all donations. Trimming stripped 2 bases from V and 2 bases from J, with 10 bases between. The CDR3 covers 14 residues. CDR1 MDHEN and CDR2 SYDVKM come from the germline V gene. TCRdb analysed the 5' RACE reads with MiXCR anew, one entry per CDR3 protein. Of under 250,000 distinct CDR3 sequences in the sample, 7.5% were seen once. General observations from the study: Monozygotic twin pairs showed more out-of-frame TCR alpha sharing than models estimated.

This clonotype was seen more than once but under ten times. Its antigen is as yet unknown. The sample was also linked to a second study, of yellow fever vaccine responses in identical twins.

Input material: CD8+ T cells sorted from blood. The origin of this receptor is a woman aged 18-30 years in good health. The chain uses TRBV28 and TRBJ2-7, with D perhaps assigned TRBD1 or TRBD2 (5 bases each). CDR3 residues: CASSLRDRTYEQYV. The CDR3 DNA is TGTGCCAGCAGTTTAAGGGACCGAACCTACGAGCAGTACGTC.